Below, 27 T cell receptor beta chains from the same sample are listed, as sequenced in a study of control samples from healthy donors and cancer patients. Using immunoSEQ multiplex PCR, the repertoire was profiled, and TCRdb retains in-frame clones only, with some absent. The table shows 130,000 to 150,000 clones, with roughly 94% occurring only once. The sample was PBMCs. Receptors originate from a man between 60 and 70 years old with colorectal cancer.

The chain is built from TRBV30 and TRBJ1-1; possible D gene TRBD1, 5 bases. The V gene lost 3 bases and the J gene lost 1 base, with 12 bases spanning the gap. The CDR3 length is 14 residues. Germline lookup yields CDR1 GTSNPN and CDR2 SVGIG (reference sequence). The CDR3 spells CAWRPVGENTEAFF. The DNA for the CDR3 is TGTGCCTGGAGACCCGTAGGGGAGAACACTGAAGCTTTCTTT.

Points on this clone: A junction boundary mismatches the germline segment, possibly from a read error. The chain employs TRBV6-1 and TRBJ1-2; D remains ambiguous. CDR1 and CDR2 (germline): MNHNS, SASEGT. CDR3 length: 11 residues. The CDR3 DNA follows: TGTGCCAGCGGTGAAAACTATGGCTACACCTTC. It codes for CASGENYGYTF.

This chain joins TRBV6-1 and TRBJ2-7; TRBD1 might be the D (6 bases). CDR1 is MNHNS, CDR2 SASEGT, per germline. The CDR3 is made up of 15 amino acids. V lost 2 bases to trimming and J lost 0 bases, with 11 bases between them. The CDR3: CASSEIPGASYEQYF. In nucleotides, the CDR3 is TGTGCCAGCAGTGAAATTCCAGGGGCCTCCTACGAGCAGTACTTC.

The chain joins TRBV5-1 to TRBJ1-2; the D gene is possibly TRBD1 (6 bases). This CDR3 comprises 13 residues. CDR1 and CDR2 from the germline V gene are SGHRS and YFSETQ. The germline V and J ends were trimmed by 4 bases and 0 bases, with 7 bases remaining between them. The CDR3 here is CASSGTSNYGYTF. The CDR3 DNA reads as TGCGCCAGCAGCGGGACATCTAACTATGGCTACACCTTC.

The CDR3: CAIREDSVNYGYTF. For the CDR3, the DNA is TGTGCCATCAGGGAGGACAGCGTCAACTATGGCTACACCTTC. This chain uses TRBV10-3 with TRBJ1-2; the D gene is possibly TRBD1 (6 bases). V lost 6 bases and J lost 2, with 13 bases in between. CDR1 and CDR2 (germline): ENHRY, SYGVKD. CDR3 size: 14 residues.

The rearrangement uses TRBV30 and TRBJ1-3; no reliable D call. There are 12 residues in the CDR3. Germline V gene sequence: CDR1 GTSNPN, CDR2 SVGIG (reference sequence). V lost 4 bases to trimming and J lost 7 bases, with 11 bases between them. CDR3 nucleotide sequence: TGTGCCTGGAATAGGGAATTGAACACCATATATTTT. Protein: CAWNRELNTIYF.

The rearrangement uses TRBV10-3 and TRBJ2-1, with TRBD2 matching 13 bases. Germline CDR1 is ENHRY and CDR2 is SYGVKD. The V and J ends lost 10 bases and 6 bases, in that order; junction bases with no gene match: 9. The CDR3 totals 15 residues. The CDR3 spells CATVWTSGGVNEQFF. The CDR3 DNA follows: TGTGCCACCGTCTGGACTAGCGGGGGAGTCAATGAGCAGTTCTTC.

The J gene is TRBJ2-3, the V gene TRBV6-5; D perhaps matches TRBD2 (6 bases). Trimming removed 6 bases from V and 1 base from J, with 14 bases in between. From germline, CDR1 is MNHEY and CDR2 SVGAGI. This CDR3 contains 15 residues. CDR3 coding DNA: TGTGCCAGCAGACCCCCGGGCGGGGGCACAGATACGCAGTATTTT. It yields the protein CASRPPGGGTDTQYF.

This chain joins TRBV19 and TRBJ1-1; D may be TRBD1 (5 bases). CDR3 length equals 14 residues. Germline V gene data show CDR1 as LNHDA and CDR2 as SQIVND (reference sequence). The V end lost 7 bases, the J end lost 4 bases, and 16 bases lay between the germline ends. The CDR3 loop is CASTREGVGTEAFF. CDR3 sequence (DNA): TGTGCCAGTACGAGAGAAGGGGTGGGCACTGAAGCTTTCTTT.

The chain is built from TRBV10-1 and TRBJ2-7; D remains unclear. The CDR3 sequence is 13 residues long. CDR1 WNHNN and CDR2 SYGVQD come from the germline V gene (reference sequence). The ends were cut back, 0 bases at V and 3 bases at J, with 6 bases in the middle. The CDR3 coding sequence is TGCGCCAGCAGTGAGTCGATGCTCTACGAGCAGTACTTC. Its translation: CASSESMLYEQYF.

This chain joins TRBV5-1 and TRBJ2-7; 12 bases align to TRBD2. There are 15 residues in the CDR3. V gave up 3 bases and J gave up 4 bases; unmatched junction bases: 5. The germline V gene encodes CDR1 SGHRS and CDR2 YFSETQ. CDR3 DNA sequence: TGCGCCAGCAGCTCGAGGACTAGCGGGGTTTACGAGCAGTACTTC. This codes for CASSSRTSGVYEQYF.

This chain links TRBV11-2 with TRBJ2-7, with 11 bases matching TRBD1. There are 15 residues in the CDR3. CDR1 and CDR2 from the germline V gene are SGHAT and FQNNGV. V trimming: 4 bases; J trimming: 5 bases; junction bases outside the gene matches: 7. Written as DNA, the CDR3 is TGTGCCAGCAGCTCAACAGGGACAGGGGGGCACGAGCAGTACTTC. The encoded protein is CASSSTGTGGHEQYF.

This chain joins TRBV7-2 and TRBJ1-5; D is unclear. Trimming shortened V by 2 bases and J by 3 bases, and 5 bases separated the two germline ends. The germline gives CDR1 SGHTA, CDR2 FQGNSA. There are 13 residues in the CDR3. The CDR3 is CASSLTVNQPQHF. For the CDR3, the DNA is TGTGCCAGCAGCTTAACAGTCAATCAGCCCCAGCATTTT.

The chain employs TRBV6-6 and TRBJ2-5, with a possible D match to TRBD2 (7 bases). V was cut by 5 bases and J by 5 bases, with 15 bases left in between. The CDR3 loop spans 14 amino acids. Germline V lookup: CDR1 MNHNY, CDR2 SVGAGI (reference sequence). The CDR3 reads CASSGRGGAETQYF. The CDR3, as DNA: TGTGCCAGCAGTGGACGTGGGGGGGCCGAGACCCAGTACTTC.

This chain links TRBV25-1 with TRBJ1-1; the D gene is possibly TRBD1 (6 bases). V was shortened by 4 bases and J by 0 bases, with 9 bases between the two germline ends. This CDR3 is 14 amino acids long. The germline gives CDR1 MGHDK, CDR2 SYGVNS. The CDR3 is CASSGQGMNTEAFF. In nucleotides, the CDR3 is TGTGCCAGCAGTGGTCAGGGGATGAACACTGAAGCTTTCTTT.

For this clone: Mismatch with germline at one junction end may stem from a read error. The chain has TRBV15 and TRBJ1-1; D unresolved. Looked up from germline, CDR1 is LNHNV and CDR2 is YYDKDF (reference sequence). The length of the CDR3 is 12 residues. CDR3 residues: CATTDQDTEAFF. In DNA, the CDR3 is TGTGCGACCACGGACCAGGACACTGAAGCTTTCTTT.

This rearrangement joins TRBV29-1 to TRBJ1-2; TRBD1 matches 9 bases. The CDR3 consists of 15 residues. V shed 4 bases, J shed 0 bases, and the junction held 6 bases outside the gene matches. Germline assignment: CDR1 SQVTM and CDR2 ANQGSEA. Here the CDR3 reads CSVGFRTGANYGYTF. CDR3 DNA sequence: TGCAGCGTTGGTTTCAGGACAGGGGCTAACTATGGCTACACCTTC.

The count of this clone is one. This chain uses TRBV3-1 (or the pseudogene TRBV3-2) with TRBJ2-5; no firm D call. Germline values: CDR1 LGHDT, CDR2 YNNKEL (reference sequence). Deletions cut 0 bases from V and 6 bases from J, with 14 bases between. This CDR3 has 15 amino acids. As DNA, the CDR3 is TGTGCCAGCAGCCAAGATTGTGGCCTGTGGCAGACCCAGTACTTC. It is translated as CASSQDCGLWQTQYF.

The CDR3: CASSLGTGGAPGEKLFF. The CDR3 DNA reads as TGTGCCAGCAGCCTAGGGACAGGGGGTGCCCCAGGTGAAAAACTGTTTTTT. The rearrangement uses TRBV7-8 and TRBJ1-4; 11 bases fit TRBD1. From germline, CDR1 is SGHVS and CDR2 FQNEAQ. The V segment lost 5 bases and the J segment 7 bases; nucleotides outside the gene matches: 12. The CDR3 is made up of 17 amino acids.

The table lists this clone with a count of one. The CDR3: CASSPEGDYGYTF. DNA for the CDR3: TGTGCCAGCAGCCCTGAGGGGGACTATGGCTACACCTTC. The chain employs TRBV9 and TRBJ1-2; D may be TRBD1 (6 bases). The CDR3 spans 13 residues. Germline lookup yields CDR1 SGDLS and CDR2 YYNGEE. Trimming removed 4 bases at V and 3 bases at J, with 10 bases between.

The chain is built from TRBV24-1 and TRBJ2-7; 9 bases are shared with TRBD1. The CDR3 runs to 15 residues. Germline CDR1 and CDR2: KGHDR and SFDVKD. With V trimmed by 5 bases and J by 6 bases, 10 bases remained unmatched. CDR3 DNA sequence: TGTGCCACCAGTGGTACCGGGACAGGGTCGACCGAGCAGTACTTC. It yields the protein CATSGTGTGSTEQYF.

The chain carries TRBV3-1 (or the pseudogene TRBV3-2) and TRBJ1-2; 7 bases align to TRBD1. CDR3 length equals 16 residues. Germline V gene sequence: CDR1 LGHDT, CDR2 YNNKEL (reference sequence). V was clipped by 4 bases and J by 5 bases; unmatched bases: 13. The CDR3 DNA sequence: TGTGCCAGCAGCCCGCCCCGGCACAGGGGAAGGTATGGCTACACCTTC. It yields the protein CASSPPRHRGRYGYTF.

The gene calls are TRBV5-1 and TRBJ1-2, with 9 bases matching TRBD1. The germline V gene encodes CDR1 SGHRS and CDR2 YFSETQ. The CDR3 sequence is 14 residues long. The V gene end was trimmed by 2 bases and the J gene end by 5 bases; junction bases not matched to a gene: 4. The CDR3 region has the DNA TGCGCCAGCAGCTTTGGGGGACAGGGATATGGCTACACCTTC. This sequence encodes CASSFGGQGYGYTF. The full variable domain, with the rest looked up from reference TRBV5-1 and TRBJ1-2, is KAGVTQTPRYLIKTRGQQVTLSCSPISGHRSVSWYQQTPGQGLQFLFEYFSETQRNKGNFPGRFSGRQFSNSRSEMNVSTLELGDSALYLCASSFGGQGYGYTFGSGTRLTVV.

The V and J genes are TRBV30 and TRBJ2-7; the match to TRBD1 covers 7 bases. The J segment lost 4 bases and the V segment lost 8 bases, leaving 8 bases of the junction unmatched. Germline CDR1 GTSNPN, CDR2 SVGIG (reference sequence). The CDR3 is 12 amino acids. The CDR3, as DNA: TGTGCCGCAGACAGGGAAGGATACGAGCAGTACTTC. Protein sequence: CAADREGYEQYF.

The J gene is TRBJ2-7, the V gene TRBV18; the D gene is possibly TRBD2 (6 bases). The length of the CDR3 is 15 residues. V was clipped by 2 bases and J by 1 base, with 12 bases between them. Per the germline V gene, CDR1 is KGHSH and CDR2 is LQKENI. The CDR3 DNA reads TGTGCCAGCTCACCAGTGGGGGGTTCATCCTACGAGCAGTACTTC. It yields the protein CASSPVGGSSYEQYF.

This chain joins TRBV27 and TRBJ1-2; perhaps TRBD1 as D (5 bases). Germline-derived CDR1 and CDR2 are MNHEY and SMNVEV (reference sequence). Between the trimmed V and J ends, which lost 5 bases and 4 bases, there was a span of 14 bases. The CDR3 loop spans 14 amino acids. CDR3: CASSPRRGGYGYTF. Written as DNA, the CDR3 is TGTGCCAGCAGTCCACGGCGGGGCGGCTATGGCTACACCTTC.

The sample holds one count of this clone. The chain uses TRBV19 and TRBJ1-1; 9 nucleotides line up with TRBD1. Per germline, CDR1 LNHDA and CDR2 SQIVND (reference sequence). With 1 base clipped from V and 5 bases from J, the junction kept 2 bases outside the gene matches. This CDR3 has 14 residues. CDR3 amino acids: CASSIGTGATEAFF. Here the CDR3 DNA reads TGTGCCAGTAGTATAGGGACAGGGGCAACTGAAGCTTTCTTT.